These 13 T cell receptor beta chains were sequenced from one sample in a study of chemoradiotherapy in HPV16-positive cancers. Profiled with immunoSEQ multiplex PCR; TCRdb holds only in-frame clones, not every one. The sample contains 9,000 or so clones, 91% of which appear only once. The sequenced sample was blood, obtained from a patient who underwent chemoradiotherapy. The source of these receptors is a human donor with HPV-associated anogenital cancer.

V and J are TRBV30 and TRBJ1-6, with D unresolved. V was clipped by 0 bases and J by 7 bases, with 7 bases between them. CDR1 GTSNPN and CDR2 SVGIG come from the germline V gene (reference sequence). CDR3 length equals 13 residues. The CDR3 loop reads CAWSVLGNSPLHF. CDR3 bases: TGTGCCTGGAGTGTATTGGGGAATTCACCCCTCCACTTT. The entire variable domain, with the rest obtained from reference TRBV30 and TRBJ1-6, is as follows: SQTIHQWPATLVQPVGSPLSLECTVEGTSNPNLYWYRQAAGRGLQLLFYSVGIGQISSEVPQNLSASRPQDRQFILSSKKLLLSDSGFYLCAWSVLGNSPLHFGNGTRLTVT.

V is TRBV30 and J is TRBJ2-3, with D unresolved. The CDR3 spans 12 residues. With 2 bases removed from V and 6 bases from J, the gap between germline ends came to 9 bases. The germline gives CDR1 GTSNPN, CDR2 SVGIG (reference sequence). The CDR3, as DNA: TGTGCCTGGAGTTATGGGCGGGATACGCAGTATTTT. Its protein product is CAWSYGRDTQYF.

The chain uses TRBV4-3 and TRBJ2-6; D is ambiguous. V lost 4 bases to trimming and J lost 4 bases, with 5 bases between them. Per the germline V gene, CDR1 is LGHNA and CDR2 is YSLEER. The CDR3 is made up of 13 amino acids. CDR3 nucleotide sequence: TGCGCCAGCAGCCCTGGGGGGGCCAACGTCCTGACTTTC. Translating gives CASSPGGANVLTF.

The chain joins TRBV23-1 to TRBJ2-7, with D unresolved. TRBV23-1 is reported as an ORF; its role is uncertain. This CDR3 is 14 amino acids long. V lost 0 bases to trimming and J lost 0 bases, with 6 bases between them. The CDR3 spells CASSQSWDSYEQYV. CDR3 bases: TGCGCCAGCAGTCAATCATGGGACTCCTACGAGCAGTACGTC.

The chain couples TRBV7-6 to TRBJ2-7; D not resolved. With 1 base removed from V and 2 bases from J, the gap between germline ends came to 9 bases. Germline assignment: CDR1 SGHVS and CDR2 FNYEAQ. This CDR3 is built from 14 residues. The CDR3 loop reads CASSLVGRTYEQYV. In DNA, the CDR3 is TGTGCCAGCAGCTTAGTTGGCAGGACCTACGAGCAGTACGTC.

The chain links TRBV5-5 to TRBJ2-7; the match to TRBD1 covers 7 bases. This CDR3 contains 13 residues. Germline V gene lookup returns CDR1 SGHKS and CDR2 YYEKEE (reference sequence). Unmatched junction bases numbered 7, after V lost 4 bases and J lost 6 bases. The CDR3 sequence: CASSRQGVGEQYF. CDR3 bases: TGTGCCAGCAGCCGACAGGGTGTCGGCGAGCAGTACTTC.

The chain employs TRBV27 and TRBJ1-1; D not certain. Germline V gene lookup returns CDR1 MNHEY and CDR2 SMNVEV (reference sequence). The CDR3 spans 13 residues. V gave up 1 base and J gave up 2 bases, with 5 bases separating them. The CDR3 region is CASSLLSNTEAFF. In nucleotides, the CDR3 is TGTGCCAGCAGTTTATTAAGTAACACTGAAGCTTTCTTT.

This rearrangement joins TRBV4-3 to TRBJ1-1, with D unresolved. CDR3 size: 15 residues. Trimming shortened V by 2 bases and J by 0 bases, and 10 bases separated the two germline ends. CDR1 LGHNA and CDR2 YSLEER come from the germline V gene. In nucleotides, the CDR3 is TGCGCCAGCAGCCAACATTTAGGATTGAACACTGAAGCTTTCTTT. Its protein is CASSQHLGLNTEAFF.

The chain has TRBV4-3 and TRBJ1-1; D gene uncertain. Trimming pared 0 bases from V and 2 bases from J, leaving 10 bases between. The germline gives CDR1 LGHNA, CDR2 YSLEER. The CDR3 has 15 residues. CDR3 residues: CASSQDYPANTEAFF. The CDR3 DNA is TGCGCCAGCAGCCAAGATTACCCAGCCAACACTGAAGCTTTCTTT.

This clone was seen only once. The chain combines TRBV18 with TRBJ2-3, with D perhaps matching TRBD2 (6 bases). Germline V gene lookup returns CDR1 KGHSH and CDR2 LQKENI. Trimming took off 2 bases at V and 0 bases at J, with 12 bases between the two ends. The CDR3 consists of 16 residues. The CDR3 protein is CASSPVSGTSTDTQYF. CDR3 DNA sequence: TGTGCCAGCTCACCAGTCTCGGGGACTAGCACAGATACGCAGTATTTT.

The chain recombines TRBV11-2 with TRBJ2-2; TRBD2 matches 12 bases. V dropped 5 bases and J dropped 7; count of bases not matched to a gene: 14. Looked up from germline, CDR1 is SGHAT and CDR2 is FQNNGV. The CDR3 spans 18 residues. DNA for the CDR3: TGTGCCAGCAGCCCCCGGAGTCTAGCGGGGGGGCGAGGCGGGGAGCTGTTTTTT. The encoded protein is CASSPRSLAGGRGGELFF.

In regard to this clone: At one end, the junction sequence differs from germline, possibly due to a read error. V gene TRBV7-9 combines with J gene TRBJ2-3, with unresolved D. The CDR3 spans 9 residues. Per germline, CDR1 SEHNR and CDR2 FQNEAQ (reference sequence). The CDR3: CASSLEMRF. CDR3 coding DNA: TGTGCCAGCAGCTTGGAGATGAGGTTT.

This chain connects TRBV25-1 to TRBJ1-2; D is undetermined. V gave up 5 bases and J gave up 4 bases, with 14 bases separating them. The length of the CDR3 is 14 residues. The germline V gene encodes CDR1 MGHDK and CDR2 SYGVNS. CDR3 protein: CASSPEGGLYGYTF. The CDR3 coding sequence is TGTGCCAGCAGTCCAGAAGGAGGCCTCTATGGCTACACCTTC.